The 31 T cell receptor beta chains listed next were all sequenced from one sample in a study of blood T cell repertoires in COVID-19. TCRdb's copy holds only in-frame clones and misses some; the assay was immunoSEQ multiplex PCR. The profile shows approximately 72,000 clones, around 92% of them singletons. Sequencing input: peripheral blood. All receptors derive from a man aged 55 to 70 with acute or convalescent COVID-19.

V and J are TRBV2 and TRBJ2-1, with TRBD1 identical over 8 bases. V gave up 8 bases and J gave up 9 bases; unmatched junction bases: 6. The CDR3 consists of 12 residues. Per the germline V gene, CDR1 is SNHLY and CDR2 is FYNNEI. The CDR3 nucleotides are TGTGCCAGCTCACAGGGGGGTGGTGAGCAGTTCTTC. The encoded protein is CASSQGGGEQFF.

This clone occurred once. The chain links TRBV19 to TRBJ1-5, with D tentatively TRBD1 (6 bases). Germline lookup yields CDR1 LNHDA and CDR2 SQIVND (reference sequence). The V end was cut by 7 bases, the J end by 4 bases, with 11 bases between. The CDR3 spans 13 residues. CDR3 coding DNA: TGTGCCAGTAATACGGGACAAAATCAGCCCCAGCATTTT. Protein sequence: CASNTGQNQPQHF.

The chain joins TRBV5-1 to TRBJ1-1; perhaps TRBD1 as D (5 bases). CDR3 length: 15 amino acids. The ends were cut back, 0 bases at V and 4 bases at J, with 13 bases in the middle. Germline V gene lookup returns CDR1 SGHRS and CDR2 YFSETQ. Here the CDR3 DNA reads TGCGCCAGCAGCTTGGTGGGCCCCGGGGGCACTGAAGCTTTCTTT. Residues: CASSLVGPGGTEAFF.

The chain carries TRBV29-1 and TRBJ1-4, with 7 bases identical to TRBD1. CDR3 length equals 15 residues. In germline, CDR1 is SQVTM, CDR2 ANQGSEA. Trimming cost V 5 bases and J 0 bases; bases outside gene matches: 6. CDR3: CSVLGQSATNEKLFF. The CDR3 nucleotides are TGCAGCGTTCTGGGACAGAGTGCAACTAATGAAAAACTGTTTTTT.

This chain uses TRBV30 with TRBJ1-2, with no clear D. Germline assignment: CDR1 GTSNPN and CDR2 SVGIG (reference sequence). Trimming took off 0 bases at V and 4 bases at J, with 6 bases between the two ends. The CDR3 is made up of 12 amino acids. The CDR3 sequence is CAWSVRGYGYTF. The CDR3 nucleotides read TGTGCCTGGAGTGTACGGGGCTATGGCTACACCTTC.

V is TRBV30 and J is TRBJ2-7; 9 bases line up with TRBD1. J was trimmed by 4 bases and V by 2 bases; bases with no gene match: 3. This CDR3 region has 13 residues. Germline loops: CDR1 GTSNPN, CDR2 SVGIG (reference sequence). CDR3 region: CAWSRGQGYEQYF. The CDR3 DNA reads as TGTGCCTGGAGTAGGGGACAGGGATACGAGCAGTACTTC.

J is TRBJ1-2 and V is TRBV5-4; TRBD1 matches 8 bases. After removal of 0 bases from V and 1 base from J, the junction contained 2 bases not matched to a gene. This CDR3 spans 15 amino acids. Germline lookup yields CDR1 SGHNT and CDR2 YYREEE (reference sequence). CDR3: CASSLAGQVNYGYTF. In DNA form, the CDR3 reads TGTGCCAGCAGCTTGGCGGGACAGGTTAACTATGGCTACACCTTC.

CDR3 loop: CASSPRGPYEQYF. In DNA, the CDR3 is TGTGCCAGCTCGCCCAGGGGGCCCTACGAGCAGTACTTC. This chain uses TRBV7-8 with TRBJ2-7; 8 bases are shared with TRBD1. This CDR3 contains 13 residues. The germline V gene encodes CDR1 SGHVS and CDR2 FQNEAQ. Germline trimming cut 8 bases from V and 2 bases from J; bases unmatched to any gene: 5.

The chain employs TRBV6-5 and TRBJ2-3; possible D gene TRBD1, 5 bases. The CDR3 length is 14 residues. V lost 0 bases and J 3 bases, leaving 7 bases between the germline ends. CDR1 is MNHEY and CDR2 is SVGAGI in the germline V gene. The CDR3 sequence: CASSYSAGTDTQYF. The CDR3 DNA follows: TGTGCCAGCAGTTACTCGGCAGGGACAGATACGCAGTATTTT.

The chain recombines TRBV5-1 with TRBJ2-3; 8 bases agree with TRBD2. Germline V lookup: CDR1 SGHRS, CDR2 YFSETQ. CDR3 length equals 14 residues. Trimming removed 4 bases from V and 4 bases from J; junction bases left unmatched: 5. CDR3 nucleotide sequence: TGCGCCAGCAGCATACGGGGGGGTGCAGATACGCAGTATTTT. Its translation: CASSIRGGADTQYF. Combining the CDR3 with reference TRBV5-1 and TRBJ2-3 gives the whole variable domain KAGVTQTPRYLIKTRGQQVTLSCSPISGHRSVSWYQQTPGQGLQFLFEYFSETQRNKGNFPGRFSGRQFSNSRSEMNVSTLELGDSALYLCASSIRGGADTQYFGPGTRLTVL.

The rearrangement uses TRBV19 and TRBJ1-5, with 10 bases aligning to TRBD1. The CDR3 consists of 15 residues. J lost 0 bases, V lost 4 bases, and 0 bases had no gene match. CDR1 is LNHDA, CDR2 SQIVND, per germline (reference sequence). DNA for the CDR3: TGTGCCAGTAGTAGACAGGGGGCTAGCAATCAGCCCCAGCATTTT. Its translation is CASSRQGASNQPQHF.

This chain joins TRBV12-5 and TRBJ2-7; D gene uncertain. Deletions cut 6 bases from V and 7 bases from J, with 13 bases between. The CDR3 sequence is 12 residues long. Germline V gene lookup returns CDR1 LGHNT and CDR2 FRNRAP. Here the CDR3 reads CASGPTDGEQYF. In DNA form, the CDR3 reads TGTGCTAGTGGGCCGACCGACGGGGAGCAGTACTTC.

The chain carries TRBV2 and TRBJ1-4; D not resolved. The CDR3 has 14 residues. Germline V gene data show CDR1 as SNHLY and CDR2 as FYNNEI. Trimming took off 6 bases at V and 6 bases at J, with 14 bases between the two ends. CDR3 residues: CASRYRELHEKLFF. The DNA of the CDR3 is TGTGCCAGCAGATACCGGGAGCTGCATGAAAAACTGTTTTTT.

The rearrangement joins TRBV12-2 to TRBJ1-2; TRBD1 is the table's D call, not checked against the DNA. TRBV12-2 is designated a pseudogene. The CDR3 totals 14 residues. CDR3 residues: CASRLAVQAYGYTF. In DNA form, the CDR3 reads TGTGCAAGTCGCTTGGCCGTACAGGCCTATGGCTACACCTTC.

The chain is built from TRBV5-1 and TRBJ2-3, with TRBD1 as a possible D gene (6 bases). With 6 bases removed from V and 3 bases from J, the gap between germline ends came to 20 bases. The germline CDR1 and CDR2 sequences are SGHRS and YFSETQ. The CDR3 is made up of 16 amino acids. The CDR3 here is CASTLGRAGATDTQYF. In DNA, the CDR3 is TGCGCCAGCACCCTGGGGAGAGCAGGGGCGACAGATACGCAGTATTTT.

V is TRBV19 and J is TRBJ2-5; D might be TRBD1 (5 bases). The V gene lost 5 bases and the J gene lost 5 bases, with 12 bases spanning the gap. The CDR3 loop spans 13 amino acids. Germline V gives CDR1 LNHDA, CDR2 SQIVND (reference sequence). CDR3 DNA sequence: TGTGCCAGTAGTCCCAGGGCAGGGGAGACCCAGTACTTC. The encoded protein is CASSPRAGETQYF. Looking up the rest from reference TRBV19 and TRBJ2-5 gives the full variable domain: DGGITQSPKYLFRKEGQNVTLSCEQNLNHDAMYWYRQDPGQGLRLIYYSQIVNDFQKGDIAEGYSVSREKKESFPLTVTSAQKNPTAFYLCASSPRAGETQYFGPGTRLLVL.

The genes are TRBV6-6 and TRBJ2-6; D is possibly TRBD1 (6 bases). The V end was cut by 5 bases, the J end by 0 bases, with 17 bases between. Germline V gives CDR1 MNHNY, CDR2 SVGAGI (reference sequence). The CDR3 covers 18 residues. The CDR3 nucleotides read TGTGCCAGCAGTCAACCCGGACAGTACTACTCTGGGGCCAACGTCCTGACTTTC. Translated, it gives CASSQPGQYYSGANVLTF.

This chain links TRBV7-2 with TRBJ1-2, with 8 bases that match TRBD1. Germline V gene sequence: CDR1 SGHTA, CDR2 FQGNSA. The CDR3 is 14 residues long. After removal of 3 bases from V and 8 bases from J, the junction contained 8 bases not matched to a gene. The CDR3 bases are TGTGCCAGCAGCTTGGATCCGACAGGGGTAGGCTACACCTTC. Its protein product is CASSLDPTGVGYTF.

Turning to this clone: The sample contains more than one DNA sequence encoding this CDR3. V and J are TRBV15 and TRBJ2-5; TRBD2 might be the D (5 bases). Trimming removed 1 base at V and 5 bases at J, with 8 bases between. Germline CDR1 reads LNHNV; CDR2 reads YYDKDF (reference sequence). The CDR3 length is 13 residues. The CDR3 nucleotides read TGTGCCACCAGCAGAGGAGGGTGGGAGACCCAGTACTTC. Amino acid sequence: CATSRGGWETQYF. The full variable domain, in which reference TRBV15 and TRBJ2-5 provide the parts outside the CDR3, is DAMVIQNPRYQVTQFGKPVTLSCSQTLNHNVMYWYQQKSSQAPKLLFHYYDKDFNNEADTPDNFQSRRPNTSFCFLDIRSPGLGDTAMYLCATSRGGWETQYFGPGTRLLVL.

V and J are TRBV5-4 and TRBJ2-1, with 7 positions matching TRBD2. Unmatched junction bases numbered 4, after V lost 4 bases and J lost 6 bases. CDR1 and CDR2 (germline): SGHNT, YYREEE (reference sequence). The CDR3 is 13 residues long. The CDR3 DNA reads TGTGCCAGCAGCGCCGGACTAGTCAATGAGCAGTTCTTC. Translated, it gives CASSAGLVNEQFF.

The chain combines TRBV10-2 with TRBJ2-5; TRBD1 matches at 9 bases. CDR3 length: 16 residues. V gave up 5 bases and J gave up 5 bases; unmatched junction bases: 12. Germline CDR1 is WSHSY and CDR2 is SAAADI. The DNA for the CDR3 is TGCGCCAGCAGTTACGAGACAGGGGGAGGTGCGGAGACCCAGTACTTC. Its translation: CASSYETGGGAETQYF.

The V and J genes are TRBV15 and TRBJ2-3; 11 nucleotides agree with TRBD2. J was trimmed by 7 bases and V by 1 base; bases with no gene match: 4. Germline V lookup: CDR1 LNHNV, CDR2 YYDKDF (reference sequence). CDR3 length: 15 residues. The CDR3 DNA sequence: TGTGCCACCAGCAGAGTTCGACTAGCGGGGAATACGCAGTATTTT. Residues: CATSRVRLAGNTQYF.

CDR3: CASSLTGRTEAFF. The DNA of the CDR3 is TGTGCCAGCAGCTTAACGGGGAGGACTGAAGCTTTCTTT. This chain connects TRBV7-3 to TRBJ1-1; D unclear. This CDR3 is 13 amino acids long. Trimming pared 0 bases from V and 5 bases from J, leaving 7 bases between. The germline CDR1 and CDR2 sequences are SGHTA and FQGTGA.

DNA for the CDR3: TGTGCCAGCAGCTCCCAGACAGGGAGGTCCTACAATGAGCAGTTCTTC. Translating gives CASSSQTGRSYNEQFF. This rearrangement joins TRBV7-2 to TRBJ2-1; D may be TRBD1 (7 bases). The CDR3 sequence is 16 residues long. CDR1 and CDR2 (germline): SGHTA, FQGNSA. Trimming shortened V by 4 bases and J by 1 base, and 14 bases separated the two germline ends. The variable domain in full, completed from reference TRBV7-2 and TRBJ2-1, reads GAGVSQSPSNKVTEKGKDVELRCDPISGHTALYWYRQSLGQGLEFLIYFQGNSAPDKSGLPSDRFSAERTGGSVSTLTIQRTQQEDSAVYLCASSSQTGRSYNEQFFGPGTRLTVL.

The CDR3 nucleotides are TGTGCCAGTAGTATTAGGGGTACTTCCTACGAGCAGTACTTC. Its translation: CASSIRGTSYEQYF. The chain links TRBV19 to TRBJ2-7; D may be TRBD1 (5 bases). The germline V and J ends were trimmed by 3 bases and 1 base, with 10 bases remaining between them. This CDR3 contains 14 residues. Germline V CDR1 and CDR2: LNHDA, SQIVND (reference sequence).

This chain joins TRBV5-4 and TRBJ1-6; tentative D call: TRBD1 (6 bases). V lost 1 base and J 8 bases, leaving 10 bases between the germline ends. This CDR3 has 14 amino acids. CDR1 and CDR2 (germline): SGHNT, YYREEE (reference sequence). For the CDR3, the DNA is TGTGCCAGCAGCTTGTTACAGGGTGATTCACCCCTCCACTTT. It codes for CASSLLQGDSPLHF.

V usage is TRBV5-4 and J usage is TRBJ1-4; 7 bases map to TRBD1. This CDR3 has 15 amino acids. The trim removed 3 bases at V and 7 bases at J, leaving 9 bases unmatched. Per germline, CDR1 SGHNT and CDR2 YYREEE (reference sequence). For the CDR3, the DNA is TGTGCCAGCAGCTCCAAAGGGGCAGGGGGTGAAAAACTGTTTTTT. Protein product: CASSSKGAGGEKLFF. The full variable domain, completed using reference TRBV5-4 and TRBJ1-4, is ETGVTQSPTHLIKTRGQQVTLRCSSQSGHNTVSWYQQALGQGPQFIFQYYREEENGRGNFPPRFSGLQFPNYSSELNVNALELDDSALYLCASSSKGAGGEKLFFGSGTQLSVL.

The V and J genes are TRBV4-2 and TRBJ1-1, with D maybe TRBD1 (5 bases). Germline loops: CDR1 LGHNA, CDR2 YNFKEQ. This CDR3 has 14 residues. The V end lost 0 bases, the J end lost 10 bases, and 15 bases lay between the germline ends. As DNA, the CDR3 is TGTGCCAGCAGCCAAGAGGGGCGTCTCGGCAGAGCTTTCTTT. It is translated as CASSQEGRLGRAFF.

This chain uses TRBV19 with TRBJ1-2, with TRBD1 matching over 9 bases. The CDR3 spans 13 residues. V lost 10 bases to trimming and J lost 1 base; unmatched junction nucleotides: 4. The germline gives CDR1 LNHDA, CDR2 SQIVND (reference sequence). The CDR3 protein is CATRTGVNYGYTF. DNA of the CDR3: TGTGCCACTCGGACAGGGGTTAACTATGGCTACACCTTC.

This chain links TRBV21-1 with TRBJ1-1; the table's D call, TRBD1, was not checked against the DNA. TRBV21-1 is a listed pseudogene. The CDR3 spans 17 residues. This CDR3 reads CASSGGAGTGEDTEAFF. Here the CDR3 DNA reads TGTGCCAGCTCCGGGGGGGCCGGGACAGGGGAAGACACTGAAGCTTTCTTT.

The genes are TRBV3-1 (or the pseudogene TRBV3-2) and TRBJ1-2; 8 positions match TRBD1. V shed 0 bases and J 8 bases; nucleotides not matched to a gene: 8. Germline CDR1 and CDR2: LGHDT and YNNKEL (reference sequence). The CDR3 length is 15 residues. The CDR3 region is CASSQDGQGRGGYTF. CDR3 nucleotide sequence: TGTGCCAGCAGCCAAGACGGACAGGGAAGAGGGGGCTACACCTTC.